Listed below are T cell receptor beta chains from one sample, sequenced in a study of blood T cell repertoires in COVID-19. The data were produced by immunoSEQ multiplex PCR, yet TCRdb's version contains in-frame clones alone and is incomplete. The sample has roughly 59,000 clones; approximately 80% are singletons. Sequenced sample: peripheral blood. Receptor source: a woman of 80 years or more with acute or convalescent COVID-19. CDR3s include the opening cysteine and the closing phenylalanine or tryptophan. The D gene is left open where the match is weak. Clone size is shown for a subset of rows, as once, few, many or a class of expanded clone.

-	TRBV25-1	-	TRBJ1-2	CASSESLYGYTF	TGTGCCAGCAGTGAATCTCTTTATGGCTACACCTTC
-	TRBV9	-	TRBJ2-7	CASSAGFRPYEQYF	TGTGCCAGCAGCGCCGGGTTTCGACCCTACGAGCAGTACTTC
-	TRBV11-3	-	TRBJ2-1	CASSLVILFF	TGTGCCAGCAGCTTAGTAATCTTATTCTTC
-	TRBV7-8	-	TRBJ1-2	CASSPSPTGSGGYTF	TGTGCCAGCTCCCCATCCCCCACAGGGAGCGGTGGCTACACCTTC
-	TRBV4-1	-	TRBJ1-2	CASSPTEGALYGYTF	TGCGCCAGCAGCCCGACAGAAGGGGCCCTATATGGCTACACCTTC
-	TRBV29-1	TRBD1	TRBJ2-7	CSVLTPGQGLYEQYF	TGCAGCGTCCTCACACCGGGACAGGGATTATACGAGCAGTACTTC
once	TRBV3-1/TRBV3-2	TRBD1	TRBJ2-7	CASSVTGKPYEQYF	TGTGCCAGCAGTGTGACAGGGAAGCCCTACGAGCAGTACTTC
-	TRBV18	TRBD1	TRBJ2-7	CASSHDRDSYEQYF	TGTGCCAGCTCACACGACAGGGACTCCTACGAGCAGTACTTC
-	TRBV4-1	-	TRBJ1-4	CASSHGRTGTTNEKLFF	TGCGCCAGCAGCCACGGACGAACAGGGACAACTAATGAAAAACTGTTTTTT
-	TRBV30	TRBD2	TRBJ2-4	CAWSVSAGGPSTKNIQYF	TGTGCCTGGAGTGTCTCAGCGGGAGGGCCGTCGACCAAAAACATTCAGTACTTC
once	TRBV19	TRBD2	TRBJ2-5	CASSIVITSGANQETQYF	TGTGCCAGTAGTATAGTTATTACTAGCGGGGCCAACCAAGAGACCCAGTACTTC
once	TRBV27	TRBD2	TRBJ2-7	CASKGTGLALYEQYF	TGTGCCAGCAAGGGTACGGGACTAGCGCTCTACGAGCAGTACTTC
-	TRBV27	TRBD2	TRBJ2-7	CASSGRRSGISYEQYF	TGTGCCAGCAGCGGACGGCGGAGCGGGATCTCATACGAGCAGTACTTC
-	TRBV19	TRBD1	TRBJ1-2	CASSLPGQASYGYTF	TGTGCCAGTAGTCTCCCGGGACAGGCCTCTTATGGCTACACCTTC
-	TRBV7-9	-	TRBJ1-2	CASSWTGEYGYTF	TGTGCCAGCAGCTGGACTGGAGAGTATGGCTACACCTTC
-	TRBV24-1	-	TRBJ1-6	CAPVLPGTYNSPLHF	TGTGCCCCGGTCCTGCCCGGGACCTATAATTCACCCCTCCACTTT
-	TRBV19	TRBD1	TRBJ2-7	CASSSLPGGTGASEQYF	TGTGCCAGTAGTTCATTACCAGGCGGGACAGGGGCGTCCGAGCAGTACTTC
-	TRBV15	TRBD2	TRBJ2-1	CATSRASGATYNEQFF	TGTGCCACCAGCAGAGCCAGCGGGGCAACCTACAATGAGCAGTTCTTC
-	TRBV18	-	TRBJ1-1	CASSKVQGNTEAFF	TGTGCCAGCTCAAAGGTCCAGGGCAACACTGAAGCTTTCTTT
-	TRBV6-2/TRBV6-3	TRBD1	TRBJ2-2	CASSVTGATGELFF	TGTGCCAGCAGTGTCACAGGGGCCACCGGGGAGCTGTTTTTT
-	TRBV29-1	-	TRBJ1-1	CSVEGGMNTEAFF	TGCAGCGTTGAGGGGGGAATGAACACTGAAGCTTTCTTT
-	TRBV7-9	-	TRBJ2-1	CASSLGRTDNEQFF	TGTGCCAGCAGCTTAGGGAGGACGGATAATGAGCAGTTCTTC
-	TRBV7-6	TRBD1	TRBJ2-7	CASSSRTGHYEQYF	TGTGCCAGCAGCTCAAGGACAGGGCACTACGAGCAGTACTTC
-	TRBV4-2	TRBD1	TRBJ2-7	CASSQGQTGDEQYF	TGTGCCAGCAGCCAAGGACAAACAGGGGACGAGCAGTACTTC
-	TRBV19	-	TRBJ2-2	CATMPGPYPTGELFF	TGTGCCACCATGCCGGGTCCATACCCCACCGGGGAGCTGTTTTTT
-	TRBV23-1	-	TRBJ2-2	CASSQSSWGRCTGELFF	TGCGCCAGCAGTCAATCGTCCTGGGGGCGATGCACCGGGGAGCTGTTTTTT
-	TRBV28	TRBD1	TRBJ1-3	CASSSGQGGNTIYF	TGTGCCAGCAGTTCCGGACAGGGTGGAAACACCATATATTTT
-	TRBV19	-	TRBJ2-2	CASNQGHFTGELFF	TGTGCCAGCAATCAGGGGCATTTCACCGGGGAGCTGTTTTTT
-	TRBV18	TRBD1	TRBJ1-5	CASSPGQIGQPQHF	TGTGCCAGCTCACCGGGACAGATAGGCCAGCCCCAGCATTTT
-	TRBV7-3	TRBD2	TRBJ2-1	CASSLGTSHHNEQFF	TGTGCCAGCAGCTTAGGGACTAGTCACCACAATGAGCAGTTCTTC
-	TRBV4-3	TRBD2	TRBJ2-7	CASSQQSGRTNEQYF	TGCGCCAGCAGCCAGCAAAGCGGGAGGACCAACGAGCAGTACTTC
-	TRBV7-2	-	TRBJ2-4	CASSSPPNIQYF	TGTGCCAGCAGCTCCCCCCCGAACATTCAGTACTTC
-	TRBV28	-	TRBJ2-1	CASSLGAGSNEQFF	TGTGCCAGCAGTTTAGGAGCGGGCAGCAATGAGCAGTTCTTC
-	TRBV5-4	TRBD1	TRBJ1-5	CASTLRQGEVDQPQHF	TGTGCCAGCACCCTAAGACAGGGGGAGGTGGATCAGCCCCAGCATTTT
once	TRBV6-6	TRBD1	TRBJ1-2	CASSRRRTGGARGVYGYTF	TGTGCCAGCAGTCGACGAAGGACAGGAGGGGCCCGAGGGGTCTATGGCTACACCTTC
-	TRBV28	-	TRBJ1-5	CASSLSTTGKMSRDQPQHF	TGTGCCAGCAGTTTAAGTACTACAGGGAAAATGAGTAGAGATCAGCCCCAGCATTTT
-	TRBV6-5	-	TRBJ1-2	CASSYSATENFYGYTF	TGTGCCAGCAGTTACTCAGCGACGGAGAACTTCTATGGCTACACCTTC
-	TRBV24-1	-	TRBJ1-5	CATSDLTVNQPQHF	TGTGCCACCAGTGACCTGACAGTAAATCAGCCCCAGCATTTT
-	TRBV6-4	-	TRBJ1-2	CASSESRGMGYTF	TGTGCCAGCAGTGAAAGCAGGGGTATGGGCTACACCTTC
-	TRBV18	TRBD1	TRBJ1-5	CASSQGAGSNQPQHF	TGTGCCAGCTCACAGGGGGCTGGCAGCAATCAGCCCCAGCATTTT
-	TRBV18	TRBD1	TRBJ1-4	CASSPLGTGKGKLFF	TGTGCCAGCTCACCACTCGGGACAGGGAAGGGAAAACTGTTTTTT
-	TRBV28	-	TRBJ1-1	CASRIFRDIVRNTEAFF	TGTGCCAGCAGGATATTCCGGGACATCGTACGAAACACTGAAGCTTTCTTT
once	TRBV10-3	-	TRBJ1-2	CATSTGHGYTF	TGTGCCACCTCCACAGGGCATGGCTACACCTTC
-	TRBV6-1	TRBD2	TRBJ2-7	CASSEGASGGFGEEGPEQYF	TGTGCCAGCAGTGAAGGTGCTTCGGGGGGTTTTGGTGAAGAGGGTCCCGAGCAGTACTTC
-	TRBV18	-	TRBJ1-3	CASSPQESGNTIYF	TGTGCCAGCTCACCACAGGAGTCTGGAAACACCATATATTTT
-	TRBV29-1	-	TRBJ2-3	CSVGGASLDTQYF	TGCAGCGTTGGCGGGGCTAGTTTGGATACGCAGTATTTT
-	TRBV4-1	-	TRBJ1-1	CASSFDSLNTEAFF	TGCGCCAGCAGCTTCGACAGTCTGAACACTGAAGCTTTCTTT
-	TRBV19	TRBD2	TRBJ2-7	CASSPGLAGGLREQYF	TGTGCCAGTAGTCCGGGACTAGCGGGGGGACTACGGGAGCAGTACTTC
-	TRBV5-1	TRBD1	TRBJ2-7	CASSSGQGGLEQYF	TGCGCCAGCAGCTCGGGACAGGGGGGCTTAGAGCAGTACTTC
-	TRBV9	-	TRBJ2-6	CASSVVSPSGANVLTF	TGTGCCAGCAGCGTAGTCTCTCCTAGTGGGGCCAACGTCCTGACTTTC
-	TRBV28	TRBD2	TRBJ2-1	CASSSRDLGRSGRIYNEQFF	TGTGCCAGCAGTTCCAGGGACCTCGGGAGGAGCGGGAGGATCTACAATGAGCAGTTCTTC
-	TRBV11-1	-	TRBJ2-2	CASSLNRANTGELFF	TGTGCCAGCAGCCTAAACAGGGCCAACACCGGGGAGCTGTTTTTT
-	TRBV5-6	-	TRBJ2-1	CASSRRDEQFF	TGTGCCAGCAGCCGGAGGGATGAGCAGTTCTTC
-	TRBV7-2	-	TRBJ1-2	CASSLDLGSYGYTF	TGTGCCAGCAGTTTAGATCTAGGTTCCTATGGCTACACCTTC